This section outlines one T cell receptor (beta chain) sequence together with its context. The length of the CDR3 is 16 residues. Germline V gene sequence: CDR1 LGHNA, CDR2 YSLEER. V was pared by 1 base and J by 8 bases, with 20 bases between. This sample was taken from a study of blood T cell repertoires in COVID-19. On the study more broadly: Acute-phase and convalescent COVID-19 samples originated in the United States, Italy and Spain.

Generated by immunoSEQ multiplex PCR, the TCRdb table keeps only in-frame clones and is missing some. The table has 200,000 to 250,000 clones, around 85% seen once; the top ten hold more than 4.5%. The material sequenced was peripheral blood. The rearrangement joins TRBV4-3 to TRBJ1-2, with D possibly TRBD1 on 5 matching bases. This TCR came from a man in his fifties or sixties with COVID-19, enrolled during active disease. CDR3 coding DNA: TGCGCCAGCAGCCAAGCCGCCGCAGGGCCTCATGAAGGCTACACCTTC. Its protein product is CASSQAAAGPHEGYTF.